The 27 T cell receptor beta chains below were found in one sample sequenced in a study of cytomegalovirus exposure and HLA in healthy donors. Profiling relied on immunoSEQ multiplex PCR, and the TCRdb table lists in-frame clones only, not all of them. In the table there are fewer than 150,000 clones, more than 75% of which are singletons. Sequenced: PBMCs. Receptor source: a man in his late teens or twenties in good health and CMV-seropositive.

In DNA, the CDR3 is TGCGCCAGCAGCTCCATGAGGGCAGGCGTTACAGATACGCAGTATTTT. This encodes CASSSMRAGVTDTQYF. The chain links TRBV5-1 to TRBJ2-3, with D maybe TRBD2 (5 bases). Trimming left V 3 bases short and J 3 bases short, with 17 bases between. Germline V gives CDR1 SGHRS, CDR2 YFSETQ. CDR3 length: 16 residues.

The CDR3 DNA reads TGTGCCAGCAGCTTAAAAGTGAAAGGGAGCGGGAGTCATAACAATGAGCAGTTCTTC. Protein sequence: CASSLKVKGSGSHNNEQFF. This sequence joins TRBV11-2 and TRBJ2-1; 8 bases are shared with TRBD2. With V trimmed by 2 bases and J by 5 bases, 17 bases remained unmatched. The CDR3 has 19 amino acids. Germline-derived CDR1 and CDR2 are SGHAT and FQNNGV.

The chain carries TRBV11-1 and TRBJ2-5; 7 bases are a match to TRBD1. The V gene's germline CDR1 is SGHAT and CDR2 FQDESV (reference sequence). Trimming removed 1 base from V and 7 bases from J; junction bases left unmatched: 9. There are 15 residues in the CDR3. CDR3 amino acids: CASSLEGDRMGTQYF. The CDR3 bases are TGTGCCAGCAGCTTAGAGGGGGACAGAATGGGGACCCAGTACTTC.

V and J are TRBV2 and TRBJ2-7; maybe TRBD1 (6 bases). The CDR3 runs to 13 residues. CDR1 is SNHLY and CDR2 is FYNNEI in the germline V gene. Trimming left V 8 bases short and J 7 bases short, with 18 bases between. Written as DNA, the CDR3 is TGTGCCAGCGCGGCCGCAGGGCAGGGGGAGCAGTACTTC. This encodes CASAAAGQGEQYF.

The chain uses TRBV27 and TRBJ2-2, with 11 nucleotides matching TRBD2. The trim removed 4 bases at V and 0 bases at J, leaving 13 bases unmatched. Germline-derived CDR1 and CDR2 are MNHEY and SMNVEV (reference sequence). The CDR3 is 20 amino acids. CDR3 bases: TGTGCCAGCAGTTCCCCAATACTAGCGGGGGACTCCTCGAACACCGGGGAGCTGTTTTTT. Its translation: CASSSPILAGDSSNTGELFF.

V usage is TRBV11-2 and J usage is TRBJ2-1, with 9 bases aligning to TRBD2. CDR1 is SGHAT and CDR2 is FQNNGV in the germline V gene. Trimming at V came to 5 bases and at J to 5 bases, leaving 10 bases not matched to a gene. This CDR3 has 16 residues. CDR3 sequence reads: CASSPPGAGGHNEQFF. In DNA form, the CDR3 reads TGTGCCAGCAGCCCCCCTGGAGCGGGAGGTCACAATGAGCAGTTCTTC. The full variable domain, in which reference TRBV11-2 and TRBJ2-1 provide the parts outside the CDR3, is EAGVAQSPRYKIIEKRQSVAFWCNPISGHATLYWYQQILGQGPKLLIQFQNNGVVDDSQLPKDRFSAERLKGVDSTLKIQPAKLEDSAVYLCASSPPGAGGHNEQFFGPGTRLTVL.

With regard to this clone: Compared with germline, one end of the junction differs, possibly owing to a read error. For the CDR3, the DNA is TGTGCTAGCAGCTTGGAGGGTACAGGTGAGCAGTTCTTC. This translates into CASSLEGTGEQFF. The rearrangement uses TRBV7-7 and TRBJ2-1, with a tentative D call TRBD2 (6 bases). There are 13 residues in the CDR3. From germline, CDR1 is SSHAT and CDR2 FNYEAQ (reference sequence).

V gene TRBV28 combines with J gene TRBJ1-1, with TRBD1 identical over 7 bases. From germline, CDR1 is MDHEN and CDR2 SYDVKM. The CDR3 is made up of 12 amino acids. The trim removed 5 bases at V and 10 bases at J, leaving 7 bases unmatched. The CDR3 DNA sequence: TGTGCCAGCAGTCTACAGGGGCGGGGAGCTTTCTTT. Translation gives CASSLQGRGAFF.

This chain connects TRBV2 to TRBJ2-5; D not resolved. The CDR3 is 11 residues long. V lost 5 bases to trimming and J lost 2 bases, with 3 bases between them. The germline V gene encodes CDR1 SNHLY and CDR2 FYNNEI. The CDR3 sequence: CASSTQETQYF. CDR3 in DNA: TGTGCCAGCAGTACTCAAGAGACCCAGTACTTC.

The chain recombines TRBV29-1 with TRBJ1-1, with D uncertain. The V end lost 3 bases, the J end lost 1 base, and 9 bases lay between the germline ends. CDR3 size: 13 residues. Germline V gene lookup returns CDR1 SQVTM and CDR2 ANQGSEA. CDR3 sequence (DNA): TGCAGCGTTGACGGCAGCGAGAACACTGAAGCTTTCTTT. Its translation: CSVDGSENTEAFF. The full variable domain, its missing parts supplied by reference TRBV29-1 and TRBJ1-1, is SAVISQKPSRDICQRGTSLTIQCQVDSQVTMMFWYRQQPGQSLTLIATANQGSEATYESGFVIDKFPISRPNLTFSTLTVSNMSPEDSSIYLCSVDGSENTEAFFGQGTRLTVV.

The chain recombines TRBV10-2 with TRBJ2-1; tentatively, D is TRBD1 (6 bases). In germline, CDR1 is WSHSY, CDR2 SAAADI. The length of the CDR3 is 14 residues. The V gene lost 0 bases and the J gene lost 5 bases, with 8 bases spanning the gap. The CDR3 loop is CASSESRQDNEQFF. CDR3 DNA sequence: TGCGCCAGCAGTGAGTCGAGACAGGACAATGAGCAGTTCTTC.

The chain couples TRBV6-5 to TRBJ2-6, with unresolved D. V gave up 6 bases and J gave up 1 base, with 10 bases separating them. The CDR3 consists of 15 residues. Germline V gives CDR1 MNHEY, CDR2 SVGAGI. The CDR3 nucleotides are TGTGCCAGCAGCAACGGTGCGTCTGGGGCCAACGTCCTGACTTTC. Its protein is CASSNGASGANVLTF.

V gene TRBV18 combines with J gene TRBJ2-3; 7 bases agree with TRBD1. V shed 1 base, J shed 5 bases, and the junction held 3 bases outside the gene matches. The CDR3 is 14 residues long. From germline, CDR1 is KGHSH and CDR2 LQKENI. The CDR3 protein is CASSPRSGGDTQYF. CDR3 nucleotides: TGTGCCAGCTCACCACGCTCAGGGGGAGATACGCAGTATTTT.

V gene TRBV5-1 combines with J gene TRBJ2-1, with 8 bases matching TRBD2. Trimming removed 0 bases from V and 5 bases from J; junction bases left unmatched: 10. CDR1 is SGHRS, CDR2 YFSETQ, per germline. The CDR3 has 17 residues. This CDR3 reads CASSLDPVGSGNNEQFF. The DNA for the CDR3 is TGCGCCAGCAGCTTGGATCCTGTCGGTAGCGGGAACAATGAGCAGTTCTTC.

The rearrangement joins TRBV7-9 to TRBJ1-2, with a weak D call TRBD1 (5 bases). Germline V lookup: CDR1 SEHNR, CDR2 FQNEAQ (reference sequence). Deletions cut 1 base from V and 8 bases from J, with 17 bases between. The CDR3 has 15 amino acids. The CDR3 nucleotides are TGTGCCAGCAGCTTAGTTTCAGGGAACCAAGGGGGCTACACCTTC. Amino acids: CASSLVSGNQGGYTF.

This sequence joins TRBV7-8 and TRBJ1-1; D possibly corresponds to TRBD1 (5 bases). V lost 1 base and J 0 bases, leaving 9 bases between the germline ends. This CDR3 contains 15 residues. Germline V lookup: CDR1 SGHVS, CDR2 FQNEAQ. The CDR3 nucleotides are TGTGCCAGCAGCTTAGTGGGGGGGATGAACACTGAAGCTTTCTTT. Encoded protein: CASSLVGGMNTEAFF. The whole variable domain, remainder taken from reference TRBV7-8 and TRBJ1-1, is GAGVSQSPRYKVAKRGQDVALRCDPISGHVSLFWYQQALGQGPEFLTYFQNEAQLDKSGLPSDRFFAERPEGSVSTLKIQRTQQEDSAVYLCASSLVGGMNTEAFFGQGTRLTVV.

The gene calls are TRBV14 and TRBJ2-7, with D perhaps TRBD2 (5 bases). Trimming removed 3 bases at V and 3 bases at J, with 9 bases between. The CDR3 contains 13 residues. Germline V gene lookup returns CDR1 SGHDN and CDR2 FVKESK. The CDR3, as DNA: TGTGCCAGCAGCCAGCTCCGGGGCTACGAGCAGTACTTC. Its protein product is CASSQLRGYEQYF.

The gene calls are TRBV6-6 and TRBJ1-5; perhaps TRBD1 as D (6 bases). The V gene lost 8 bases and the J gene lost 0 bases, with 17 bases spanning the gap. Germline CDR1 reads MNHNY; CDR2 reads SVGAGI (reference sequence). The CDR3 is 16 residues long. The CDR3 sequence is CASAPPTGNSNQPQHF. The CDR3 DNA sequence: TGTGCCAGCGCTCCCCCCACAGGGAATAGCAATCAGCCCCAGCATTTT.

The rearrangement joins TRBV19 to TRBJ2-2; D might be TRBD2 (6 bases). V lost 3 bases to trimming and J lost 7 bases, with 12 bases between them. There are 14 residues in the CDR3. Germline CDR1 and CDR2: LNHDA and SQIVND (reference sequence). CDR3 sequence: CASSIGGVNGELFF. The CDR3 DNA sequence: TGTGCCAGTAGTATTGGCGGGGTTAACGGGGAGCTGTTTTTT. Variable domain in full (rest from reference TRBV19 and TRBJ2-2): DGGITQSPKYLFRKEGQNVTLSCEQNLNHDAMYWYRQDPGQGLRLIYYSQIVNDFQKGDIAEGYSVSREKKESFPLTVTSAQKNPTAFYLCASSIGGVNGELFFGEGSRLTVL.

The chain links TRBV30 to TRBJ1-2, with a tentative D call TRBD1 (5 bases). The germline gives CDR1 GTSNPN, CDR2 SVGIG (reference sequence). V lost 4 bases and J lost 0, with 21 bases in between. The CDR3 length is 17 residues. DNA for the CDR3: TGTGCCTGGAACCGGGGGTCCGGACGGTTAGCTAACTATGGCTACACCTTC. It specifies CAWNRGSGRLANYGYTF.

The CDR3 DNA is TGTGCCAGCAGCATACAGGGGGCTGGGGGGACTGAAGCTTTCTTT. Translated, it gives CASSIQGAGGTEAFF. The chain combines TRBV11-2 with TRBJ1-1, with 9 bases that match TRBD1. This CDR3 comprises 15 residues. Unmatched junction bases numbered 9, after V lost 5 bases and J lost 5 bases. Germline V CDR1 and CDR2: SGHAT, FQNNGV. The full variable domain, rest sourced from reference TRBV11-2 and TRBJ1-1, is EAGVAQSPRYKIIEKRQSVAFWCNPISGHATLYWYQQILGQGPKLLIQFQNNGVVDDSQLPKDRFSAERLKGVDSTLKIQPAKLEDSAVYLCASSIQGAGGTEAFFGQGTRLTVV.

This clone was recorded once. The rearrangement links TRBV2 to TRBJ2-1; 7 bases map to TRBD2. The V segment lost 6 bases and the J segment 2 bases; nucleotides outside the gene matches: 7. The CDR3 runs 15 residues. The germline V gene has CDR1 SNHLY and CDR2 FYNNEI. CDR3 nucleotides: TGTGCCAGCAGACGGGACCGGGAGGCCTACAATGAGCAGTTCTTC. It is translated as CASRRDREAYNEQFF.

This chain joins TRBV6-5 and TRBJ1-1; D is ambiguous. Germline CDR1 MNHEY, CDR2 SVGAGI. V was cut by 6 bases and J by 4 bases, with 18 bases left in between. The CDR3 covers 15 residues. The CDR3 region is CASRSYGSRGTEAFF. The DNA for the CDR3 is TGTGCCAGCAGGTCCTACGGGAGTAGAGGCACTGAAGCTTTCTTT.

This chain links TRBV5-6 with TRBJ1-5; D is ambiguous. V dropped 4 bases and J dropped 2 bases, with 13 bases sitting between them. Germline V gene sequence: CDR1 SGHDT, CDR2 YYEEEE. The CDR3 has 15 residues. CDR3 sequence (DNA): TGTGCCAGCAGCCCGGGAGGACGGGGCAATCAGCCCCAGCATTTT. This translates into CASSPGGRGNQPQHF.

The V and J genes are TRBV14 and TRBJ1-1; D is undetermined. The germline V gene has CDR1 SGHDN and CDR2 FVKESK. There are 15 residues in the CDR3. Trimming shortened V by 3 bases and J by 0 bases, and 11 bases separated the two germline ends. This CDR3 reads CASSQGESVNTEAFF. The CDR3 nucleotides read TGTGCCAGCAGCCAGGGCGAAAGTGTGAACACTGAAGCTTTCTTT.

The chain joins TRBV6-6 to TRBJ2-5, with a weak D call TRBD2 (6 bases). The CDR3 spans 15 residues. V shed 0 bases and J shed 4 bases, with 12 bases lying between them. Germline V gene lookup returns CDR1 MNHNY and CDR2 SVGAGI (reference sequence). CDR3 amino acids: CASSYSTEGGETQYF. CDR3 DNA: TGTGCCAGCAGTTACTCGACGGAGGGCGGAGAGACCCAGTACTTC.

The chain couples TRBV5-1 to TRBJ1-3; 7 positions match TRBD1. The V gene end was trimmed by 2 bases and the J gene end by 4 bases; junction bases not matched to a gene: 9. The CDR3 spans 16 residues. From germline, CDR1 is SGHRS and CDR2 YFSETQ. The CDR3 reads CASSFNAGQSGNTIYF. The CDR3 DNA is TGCGCCAGCAGCTTCAACGCGGGACAGTCCGGAAACACCATATATTTT. The entire variable domain, with the rest obtained from reference TRBV5-1 and TRBJ1-3, is as follows: KAGVTQTPRYLIKTRGQQVTLSCSPISGHRSVSWYQQTPGQGLQFLFEYFSETQRNKGNFPGRFSGRQFSNSRSEMNVSTLELGDSALYLCASSFNAGQSGNTIYFGEGSWLTVV.